Reported below is one TCR beta chain. The data belong to a study of Graves' ophthalmopathy and Graves' hyperthyroidism. Amplification targeted the TCR beta CDR3 regions, with RNA transcripts as the source material. HTBI primers served in a first-round RT-PCR, which a second-round multiplex PCR followed. MiXCR, applied by TCRdb to the multiplex PCR reads, yields one record per CDR3 protein. This table holds some 360,000 distinct CDR3 sequences, about 15% found once. Germline values: CDR1 LGHNA, CDR2 YSLEER. The CDR3 runs to 14 residues. With 2 bases removed from V and 0 bases from J, the gap between germline ends came to 8 bases.

The sequenced sample consisted of peripheral blood. The receptor comes from an adult woman with stable Graves' hyperthyroidism. The rearrangement links TRBV4-3 to TRBJ2-7, with D tentatively TRBD2 (5 bases). This chain's CDR3 is CASSQSRDSYEQYF. The CDR3 DNA sequence: TGCGCCAGCAGCCAAAGCCGGGACTCCTACGAGCAGTACTTC.